The source of this TCR beta chain is a study of T cells in Graves' hyperthyroidism and ophthalmopathy. Template material for amplifying TCR beta CDR3 regions consisted of RNA transcripts. With the HTBI primer set, the TCR CDR3 went through a first round of RT-PCR. A single record per CDR3 protein comes from TCRdb applying MiXCR to the multiplex PCR reads. The table includes roughly 300,000 distinct CDR3 sequences, over 15% detected once. This clonotype was seen only a few times. Germline CDR1 and CDR2: SQVTM and ANQGSEA. Trimming removed 3 bases from V and 8 bases from J, with 13 bases in between. CDR3 length: 12 residues. Graves' hyperthyroidism is called stable when ophthalmopathy does not progress within 18 months. Participants, patients aged 18 to 65, had newly diagnosed hyperthyroidism with a duration under 2 months.

This chain links TRBV29-1 with TRBJ1-2; D is undetermined. This TCR came from a woman in her forties or fifties with Graves' hyperthyroidism. The sample comprised blood. For the CDR3, the DNA is TGCAGCGTTGATCCCGGCTTGACAGGCTACACCTTC. This translates into CSVDPGLTGYTF.